This T cell receptor beta chain was sequenced during a study of graft-versus-host responses after intestinal transplantation. Study-wide context: In this cohort, recipients had multivisceral, liver-intestinal, or isolated intestinal transplants. Every transplant recipient was induced with anti-thymocyte globulin, then maintained on tacrolimus and steroids for about three years. Points from the study as a whole: Some patients had graft-donor T cell macrochimerism, and their allografts showed high graft-versus-host to host-versus-graft clonal ratios.

Comments on this clone: As yet, its antigen is unknown. Other nucleotide sequences in the sample specify the same CDR3.

Generated by immunoSEQ multiplex PCR, the TCRdb table keeps only in-frame clones and is missing some. The sample lists over 65,000 clones, roughly 90% seen once, with about 0.63% in the top ten. The origin of this receptor is a human patient who received an intestinal transplant, so some T cells may come from the graft donor. This specimen was PBMCs, taken 98 days after intestinal transplantation.

Here the CDR3 reads CASSLEGFTDTQYF. CDR3 sequence (DNA): TGTGCCAGCAGCTTAGAAGGTTTTACAGATACGCAGTATTTT. The chain combines TRBV7-3 with TRBJ2-3; D is uncertain. Trimming left V 2 bases short and J 3 bases short, with 9 bases between. Germline-derived CDR1 and CDR2 are SGHTA and FQGTGA. This CDR3 has 14 amino acids. Full variable domain (remainder filled in from reference TRBV7-3 and TRBJ2-3): GAGVSQTPSNKVTEKGKYVELRCDPISGHTALYWYRQSLGQGPEFLIYFQGTGAADDSGLPNDRFFAVRPEGSVSTLKIQRTERGDSAVYLCASSLEGFTDTQYFGPGTRLTVL.